This T cell receptor beta chain was captured by sequencing in a study of identical twins. A universal primer site was added by template switching, and unique molecular identifiers were carried by the cDNA. TCRdb re-analysed the 5' RACE reads in MiXCR, keeping a single row per CDR3 protein. This sample has approximately 630,000 distinct CDR3 sequences, with about 7.6% found just once. Worth noting for this clonotype: The target antigen is unknown.

Findings and caveats of the study: Insertion counts were lower in abundant cord blood beta clonotypes, a trend that memory repertoires did not show. Zero-insertion findings could be partly confounded by invariant cells (MAIT and iNKT cells).

The junction had 9 bases not matched to a gene; V was cut back by 3 bases and J by 0 bases. The germline gives CDR1 DFQATT, CDR2 SNEGSKA (reference sequence). The CDR3 is made up of 16 amino acids. The sample was also linked to a second study, of yellow fever vaccine responses in identical twins.

The specimen sequenced was PBMCs. This chain joins TRBV20-1 and TRBJ2-3, with TRBD2 matching 7 bases. This clonotype was obtained from a woman aged 18-29 years in good health. This CDR3 reads CSASKASGSSTDTQYF. Here the CDR3 DNA reads TGCAGTGCTAGTAAGGCTAGCGGAAGTAGCACAGATACGCAGTATTTT.